Listed here are 5 T cell receptor beta chains from one sample, sequenced in a study of human T cells and chemical hapten exposure. MiXCR, run by TCRdb on the RACE reads, gives a single entry per CDR3 protein. The data show about 50,000 distinct CDR3 sequences, approximately 9.7% seen once. Stated time point: pre-sensitization, week 0. Noted treatment: therapeutic diphenylcyclopropenone sensitization with weekly scalp DPC. The starting material, unfractionated whole blood, was used for total RNA extraction. The sequencing used whole blood, collected in connection with sensitization to the hapten diphenylcyclopropenone (DPC). The origin of the receptors is a woman aged 30 to 39 with alopecia areata. Some clones in this sample may be carry-over from other donors' samples.

This clonotype was detected many times. The genes are TRBV20-1 and TRBJ1-5; 10 positions match TRBD1. J was trimmed by 2 bases and V by 3 bases; bases with no gene match: 7. The CDR3 has 16 residues. Germline CDR1 reads DFQATT; CDR2 reads SNEGSKA (reference sequence). The CDR3 protein is CSASGTGDSGNQPQHF. The CDR3 DNA is TGCAGTGCTAGTGGGACAGGGGATAGTGGCAATCAGCCCCAGCATTTT.

The CDR3: CASSLTGVEAFF. The CDR3 nucleotides are TGTGCCAGCAGCCTTACAGGGGTTGAAGCTTTCTTT. The rearrangement joins TRBV7-2 to TRBJ1-1; 7 bases line up with TRBD1. Per the germline V gene, CDR1 is SGHTA and CDR2 is FQGNSA. V shed 5 bases and J 7 bases; nucleotides not matched to a gene: 4. The CDR3 runs to 12 residues.

This clonotype was observed at least ten times. This CDR3 is CASRVVRANSGNTIYF. The CDR3 coding sequence is TGTGCCAGCAGGGTCGTTCGGGCGAACTCTGGAAACACCATATATTTT. The rearrangement links TRBV12-3 or TRBV12-4 to TRBJ1-3; D ambiguous. The V and J ends lost 6 bases and 0 bases respectively, with 15 bases between them. The CDR3 has 16 amino acids.

This clonotype was counted at least ten times. The rearrangement links TRBV25-1 to TRBJ2-3; D may be TRBD1 (6 bases). With 4 bases removed from V and 2 bases from J, the gap between germline ends came to 10 bases. Germline V gene data show CDR1 as MGHDK and CDR2 as SYGVNS. The CDR3 consists of 14 residues. The CDR3 DNA reads TGTGCCAGCAGTGCCGGGACAACCACAGATACGCAGTATTTT. Protein product: CASSAGTTTDTQYF.

This clonotype has ten or more counts. The chain has TRBV10-3 and TRBJ2-7; 8 bases match TRBD1. From germline, CDR1 is ENHRY and CDR2 SYGVKD. With 8 bases clipped from V and 6 bases from J, the junction kept 6 bases outside the gene matches. This CDR3 region has 12 residues. The CDR3 sequence is CAIRDRTSEQYF. CDR3 coding DNA: TGTGCCATCCGGGACAGGACCTCCGAGCAGTACTTC.